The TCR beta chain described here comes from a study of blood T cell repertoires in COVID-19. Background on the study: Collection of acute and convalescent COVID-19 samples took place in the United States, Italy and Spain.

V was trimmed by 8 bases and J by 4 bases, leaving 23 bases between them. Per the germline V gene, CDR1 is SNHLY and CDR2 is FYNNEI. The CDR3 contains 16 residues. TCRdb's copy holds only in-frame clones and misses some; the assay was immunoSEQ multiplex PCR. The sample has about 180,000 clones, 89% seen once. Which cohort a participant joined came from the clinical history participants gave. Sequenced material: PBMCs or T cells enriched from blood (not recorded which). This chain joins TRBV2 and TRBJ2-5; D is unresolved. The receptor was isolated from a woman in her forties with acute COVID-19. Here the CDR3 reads CASSTGARFLRETQYF. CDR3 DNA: TGTGCCAGCTCCACTGGCGCTAGGTTCTTGAGAGAGACCCAGTACTTC.